A selection of T cell receptor beta chains follows, all from one sample in a study of cytomegalovirus exposure and HLA in healthy donors. Measured with immunoSEQ multiplex PCR; TCRdb has only the in-frame clones, and not every one. This sample has about 200,000 clones, with approximately 86% found just once. The sequenced sample was PBMCs. These receptors originate from a woman in her thirties in good health and CMV-seronegative. Each CDR3 is given with its conserved first and last residue. A D gene is named only where the DNA matches it firmly. The listing skips clone size in some rows; elsewhere it reads once, few, many or a size class.

d_call | j_call | clone_size | v_call | cdr3_aa | cdr3_nt
NA | TRBJ2-1 | NA | TRBV19 | CASSIVAVSGEQFF | TGTGCCAGTAGTATAGTAGCGGTTTCGGGTGAGCAGTTCTTC
NA | TRBJ2-1 | NA | TRBV15 | CATSRDIANEQFF | TGTGCCACCAGCAGAGATATTGCGAATGAGCAGTTCTTC
NA | TRBJ2-7 | NA | TRBV11-2 | CASSFGSRSSYEQYF | TGTGCCAGCAGCTTCGGCAGCAGGTCCTCCTACGAGCAGTACTTC
NA | TRBJ2-3 | few | TRBV5-4 | CASSRAGPSTDTQYF | TGTGCCAGCAGCCGAGCGGGCCCCAGCACAGATACGCAGTATTTT
NA | TRBJ2-7 | NA | TRBV10-3 | CAIRATGIASYEQYF | TGTGCCATCAGGGCTACAGGGATAGCCTCCTACGAGCAGTACTTC
NA | TRBJ2-1 | NA | TRBV14 | CASSHMRGQTSSSYNEQFF | TGTGCCAGCAGCCATATGAGAGGGCAGACCTCGAGCTCCTACAATGAGCAGTTCTTC
TRBD1 | TRBJ2-2 | NA | TRBV6-1 | CASCRTGVTGELFF | TGTGCCAGCTGCCGGACAGGAGTTACCGGGGAGCTGTTTTTT
NA | TRBJ2-1 | NA | TRBV10-2 | CASSGEREQFF | TGCGCCAGCAGTGGTGAGAGGGAGCAGTTCTTC
TRBD2 | TRBJ2-7 | NA | TRBV19 | CASSIDGTSLYEQYF | TGTGCCAGTAGTATAGACGGGACTAGTCTGTACGAGCAGTACTTC
TRBD2 | TRBJ2-3 | NA | TRBV2 | CASGREGGPDTQYF | TGTGCCAGCGGCCGGGAGGGCGGGCCAGATACGCAGTATTTT
NA | TRBJ1-1 | NA | TRBV6-1 | CASSWGRVNTEAFF | TGTGCCAGCAGTTGGGGCAGGGTGAACACTGAAGCTTTCTTT
NA | TRBJ2-2 | few | TRBV11-2 | CASSSATGSGELFF | TGTGCCAGCAGCTCGGCTACAGGCAGCGGGGAGCTGTTTTTT
NA | TRBJ2-2 | few | TRBV11-2 | CASSPRTGLGTGELFF | TGTGCCAGCAGCCCCCGGACTGGCCTAGGGACCGGGGAGCTGTTTTTT
NA | TRBJ2-7 | NA | TRBV5-1 | CASSYIPLGEQYF | TGCGCCAGCAGCTACATACCGCTTGGCGAGCAGTACTTC
TRBD1 | TRBJ2-7 | NA | TRBV11-3 | CASSLGFPGTGTNEQYF | TGTGCCAGCAGCTTAGGCTTTCCGGGGACAGGGACAAACGAGCAGTACTTC
NA | TRBJ2-7 | NA | TRBV29-1 | CSVESPTSYEQYF | TGCAGCGTTGAAAGTCCGACATCCTACGAGCAGTACTTC
TRBD2 | TRBJ2-1 | NA | TRBV9 | CASSGRTSGSSAYNEQFF | TGTGCCAGCAGCGGACGGACTAGCGGGAGTAGCGCCTACAATGAGCAGTTCTTC
NA | TRBJ1-2 | NA | TRBV18 | CASSPSGDYGYTF | TGTGCCAGCTCACCATCTGGAGACTATGGCTACACCTTC
NA | TRBJ1-1 | few | TRBV5-4 | CASSPGVTEAFF | TGTGCCAGCAGCCCAGGGGTTACTGAAGCTTTCTTT
TRBD2 | TRBJ2-3 | NA | TRBV9 | CASSAYGTSRGTDTQYF | TGTGCCAGCAGCGCCTATGGGACTAGCAGAGGGACAGATACGCAGTATTTT
NA | TRBJ2-1 | NA | TRBV5-4 | CASSLSSPGDNEQFF | TGTGCCAGCAGCTTGTCTTCGCCGGGAGACAATGAGCAGTTCTTC
NA | TRBJ2-7 | NA | TRBV5-1 | CASSLVGRGDEQYF | TGCGCCAGCAGCTTGGTAGGCAGGGGTGACGAGCAGTACTTC
TRBD1 | TRBJ1-2 | NA | TRBV28 | CASRTSRGPTRGYTF | TGTGCCAGCAGGACAAGCAGGGGGCCTACTCGTGGCTACACCTTC
TRBD1 | TRBJ2-7 | NA | TRBV6-1 | CASSYTGGLTYEQYF | TGTGCCAGCAGCTATACAGGGGGCCTAACCTACGAGCAGTACTTC
TRBD1 | TRBJ1-6 | NA | TRBV2 | CASSEPGQGDSPLHF | TGTGCCAGCAGTGAACCTGGACAGGGTGATTCACCCCTCCACTTT
TRBD2 | TRBJ2-1 | few | TRBV5-1 | CASSAGTRDSEQFF | TGCGCCAGCAGCGCCGGGACTAGGGATTCTGAGCAGTTCTTC
NA | TRBJ1-5 | NA | TRBV28 | CASSFNVQPQHF | TGTGCCAGCAGTTTTAATGTTCAGCCCCAGCATTTT
TRBD1 | TRBJ2-1 | NA | TRBV5-5 | CASSLGQGAHNEQFF | TGTGCCAGCAGCTTGGGACAGGGGGCGCACAATGAGCAGTTCTTC
TRBD2 | TRBJ2-3 | NA | TRBV5-6 | CASSSLLAGTWADTQYF | TGTGCCAGCAGCTCCCTACTAGCGGGAACGTGGGCAGATACGCAGTATTTT
TRBD1 | TRBJ2-3 | NA | TRBV5-1 | CASSWTGVTDTQYF | TGCGCCAGCAGCTGGACAGGGGTCACAGATACGCAGTATTTT
NA | TRBJ1-5 | NA | TRBV28 | CASSFGRNSNQPQHF | TGTGCCAGCAGTTTTGGCAGAAATAGCAATCAGCCCCAGCATTTT
TRBD2 | TRBJ2-7 | NA | TRBV5-6 | CASSPGLVREQYF | TGTGCCAGCAGCCCGGGACTAGTGAGGGAGCAGTACTTC
TRBD2 | TRBJ2-6 | NA | TRBV7-3 | CASSLNSGGAGANVLTF | TGTGCCAGCAGCTTAAATAGCGGGGGAGCTGGGGCCAACGTCCTGACTTTC
NA | TRBJ2-7 | NA | TRBV11-2 | CASSFGGLNYEQYF | TGTGCCAGCAGCTTTGGAGGGCTCAACTACGAGCAGTACTTC
TRBD1 | TRBJ1-1 | NA | TRBV29-1 | CSVDGTGDNTEAFF | TGCAGCGTTGACGGGACAGGGGATAACACTGAAGCTTTCTTT
TRBD1 | TRBJ2-7 | NA | TRBV6-1 | CASKFRDSPYEQYF | TGTGCCAGCAAGTTTCGGGACAGTCCCTACGAGCAGTACTTC
TRBD1 | TRBJ1-5 | NA | TRBV19 | CASTRTGAYSNQPQHF | TGTGCCAGTACTAGGACAGGGGCCTATAGCAATCAGCCCCAGCATTTT
NA | TRBJ2-1 | NA | TRBV15 | CATSGRAPPGNEQFF | TGTGCCACCAGCGGAAGGGCCCCACCGGGGAATGAGCAGTTCTTC
NA | TRBJ2-3 | NA | TRBV27 | CASSLGAGLGTQYF | TGTGCCAGCAGTTTAGGTGCGGGCCTCGGTACGCAGTATTTT
NA | TRBJ2-3 | NA | TRBV6-5 | CATKETRGTDTQYF | TGTGCCACCAAGGAGACTAGGGGCACAGATACGCAGTATTTT
NA | TRBJ1-3 | NA | TRBV6-1 | CASSEATPRSDTIYF | TGTGCCAGCAGTGAAGCGACCCCGAGGAGTGACACCATATATTTT
NA | TRBJ2-3 | NA | TRBV28 | CASSPPGDTDTQYF | TGTGCCAGCAGTCCCCCGGGGGACACAGATACGCAGTATTTT
TRBD2 | TRBJ2-7 | NA | TRBV5-4 | CASSSRLAGPYEQYF | TGTGCCAGCAGCTCCAGACTAGCGGGACCCTACGAGCAGTACTTC
NA | TRBJ1-2 | NA | TRBV6-1 | CASSERAGAEGYGYTF | TGTGCCAGCAGTGAACGCGCGGGAGCAGAAGGCTATGGCTACACCTTC
NA | TRBJ2-3 | NA | TRBV9 | CASSVVGGSTDTQYF | TGTGCCAGCAGCGTAGTTGGCGGTAGCACAGATACGCAGTATTTT
TRBD2 | TRBJ2-1 | once | TRBV10-3 | CAISESRLAGGPSYNEQFF | TGTGCCATCAGTGAGTCGCGACTAGCGGGGGGCCCTTCCTACAATGAGCAGTTCTTC
NA | TRBJ2-4 | NA | TRBV6-1 | CASSAAGVAKNIQYF | TGTGCCAGCAGCGCGGCAGGGGTAGCCAAAAACATTCAGTACTTC
NA | TRBJ2-7 | NA | TRBV11-2 | CASSLTRTGGYEQYF | TGTGCCAGCAGCTTAACTAGGACTGGAGGGTACGAGCAGTACTTC
NA | TRBJ2-5 | once | TRBV19 | CASSTDREETQYF | TGTGCCAGTAGTACCGACAGAGAAGAGACCCAGTACTTC
NA | TRBJ1-1 | NA | TRBV28 | CASRRGGARDAFF | TGTGCCAGCAGAAGGGGCGGGGCCAGGGATGCTTTCTTT
TRBD2 | TRBJ2-2 | NA | TRBV10-3 | CATWEVVAGGANTGELFF | TGTGCCACCTGGGAGGTGGTAGCGGGAGGCGCGAACACCGGGGAGCTGTTTTTT